These T cell receptor beta chains were read from a single sample in a study of T cell changes during pregnancy in multiple sclerosis. The protocol was immunoSEQ multiplex PCR, while the TCRdb copy is restricted to in-frame clones and leaves out a portion. The sample lists tens of thousands of clones, about 91% occurring once. The specimen was peripheral blood, collected before pregnancy. The source of these receptors is a female donor with multiple sclerosis, enrolled in a pregnancy study. The CDR3 runs from the conserved cysteine through the conserved F or W. Each record gives: V gene, D gene, CDR3 protein. D genes are given only for firm matches.

>TRBV2|.
CASSETRRSEAFF
>TRBV27|.
CASKPLGAEAYEQYF
>TRBV2|TRBD1
CASRGQLNTEAFF
>TRBV4-1|TRBD1
CASSQEGTGLGEQYF
>TRBV7-9|.
CASSRGPDYGYTF
>TRBV19|.
CASSITHSSSYEQYF
>TRBV2|TRBD1
CASSGQGVGNQPQHF
>TRBV4-2|TRBD1
CASSQEQGSSSYNSPLHF
>TRBV11-2|.
CASSLSSGLSYEQYF
>TRBV5-1|.
CASSFGGFWGTDTQYF
>TRBV7-3|.
CASSLTATRSTDTQYF
>TRBV11-2|.
CASSLLGHPNTEAFF
>TRBV7-9|.
CASSSGYRETTEAFF
>TRBV27|TRBD2
CASSPQRGGSWQFF
>TRBV4-2|.
CASSQDRGNQPQHF
>TRBV7-3|.
CASSPLGAMNTEAFF
>TRBV2|TRBD1
CASSQGQGGHEQYF
>TRBV5-1|.
CASSLTMGQFYGYTF
>TRBV15|TRBD1
CATSRAGQVYGYTF
>TRBV28|TRBD1
CASSSTGVGYNEQFF
>TRBV6-5|.
CASRRHSGNTIYF
>TRBV5-1|TRBD2
CASSSTGTSGQETQYF
>TRBV6-5|.
CASSYLDEGYNYGYTF
>TRBV10-3|.
CAISDPTEGQDTQYF
>TRBV27|.
CASSLTPGTSSYEQYF
>TRBV27|.
CASTYGDFGGGEQFF
>TRBV5-1|.
CASSIGATSSTDTQYF
>TRBV29-1|.
CSVVRGGAEAFF
>TRBV28|TRBD1
CALRRDRGFLKDTQYF
>TRBV4-1|TRBD1
CASSPGTGEAFF
>TRBV13|TRBD1
CASSQHSLDRFSTDTQYF
>TRBV4-3|.
CASSQAGNNYGYTF
>TRBV7-3|.
CASSLSSGLIYEQYF
>TRBV19|.
CASSIPHRAGAGELFF
>TRBV9|TRBD2
CASSVGNLGLAGTDTQYF
>TRBV12-5|.
CASGLGPTASGNTIYF
>TRBV7-3|TRBD1
CASSSKTGTGGTEAFF
>TRBV15|.
CATSSGASSGNTIYF
>TRBV4-3|.
CASSQVAGNGYTF
>TRBV4-2|.
CASSPTILTDTQYF
>TRBV5-5|TRBD1
CASSLGRYRGTEAFF
>TRBV29-1|.
CSVSTGIYQPQHF
>TRBV9|TRBD2
CASSVTSGTGELFF
>TRBV6-4|TRBD1
CASSDSRGTGACDEQFF
>TRBV5-4|.
CASSLEQGNGYTF
>TRBV19|.
CASSSRQGTDEQYF
>TRBV2|.
CASSVSTTETPGDEQFF
>TRBV6-6|.
CASSGGGKYTEAFF
>TRBV4-1|.
CASSLAGANYEQYF
>TRBV2|TRBD2
CASVTAGGPTGELFF
>TRBV6-1|.
CASSETPFQGEADTF
>TRBV7-9|.
CASSGRQGLYEQYF
>TRBV7-2|.
CASSLAAGKVTGELFF
>TRBV28|.
CASSSSHKNTEAFF
>TRBV4-2|.
CASSQVVQRQSSGANVLTF
>TRBV11-2|.
CASSLQGGGNTGELFF
>TRBV19|.
CASSTTGGEDTQYF
>TRBV4-3|TRBD1
CASSWATGDGDGYTF